This TCR beta chain was sequenced during a study of beta chain features in type 1 diabetes. Overall study results and limits: Using cDNA template may skew counts toward highly expressing activated cells.

Germline V gene data show CDR1 as SGHNT and CDR2 as YENEEA. Trimming shortened V by 5 bases and J by 3 bases, and 14 bases separated the two germline ends. The CDR3 is 14 amino acids. A sort by CD45RO/CCR7/CD25/CD127/CD95/CD27 yielded CD4+ naive, central memory, regulatory and stem cell-like memory cells. Each sorted population was over 98% pure. Expressed TCRB transcripts got sequenced, as all isolated RNA was reverse transcribed. TCRdb keeps only in-frame clones here, not all; method: immunoSEQ multiplex PCR. The sample records about 620,000 clones, around 16% being singletons. This clone was observed a handful of times. Its target is not known.

The clonotype comes from a young man in good health. The chain uses TRBV11-3 and TRBJ2-7; a weak D match, TRBD2 (6 bases). Sample: naive CD4+ T cells from blood. CDR3 residues: CASSPRGGLYEQYF. The CDR3 nucleotides are TGTGCCAGCAGCCCCCGTGGAGGGCTCTACGAGCAGTACTTC.